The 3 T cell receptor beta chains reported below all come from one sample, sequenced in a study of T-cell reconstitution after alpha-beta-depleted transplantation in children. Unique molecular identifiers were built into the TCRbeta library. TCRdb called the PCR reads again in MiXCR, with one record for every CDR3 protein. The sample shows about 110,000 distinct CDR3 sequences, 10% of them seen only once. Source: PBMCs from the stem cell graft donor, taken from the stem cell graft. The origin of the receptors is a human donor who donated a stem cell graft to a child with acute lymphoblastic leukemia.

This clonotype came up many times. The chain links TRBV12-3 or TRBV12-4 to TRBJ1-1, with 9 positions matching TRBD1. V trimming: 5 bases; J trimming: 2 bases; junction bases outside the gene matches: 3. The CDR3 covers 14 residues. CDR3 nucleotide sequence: TGTGCCAGCAGTAGGGACAGGGATAACACTGAAGCTTTCTTT. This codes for CASSRDRDNTEAFF.

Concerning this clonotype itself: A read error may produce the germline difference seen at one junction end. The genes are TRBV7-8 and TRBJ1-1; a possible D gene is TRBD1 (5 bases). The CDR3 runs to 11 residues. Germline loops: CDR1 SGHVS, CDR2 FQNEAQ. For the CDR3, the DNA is TGTGCCAGCAGCTTAGCGGGGGACCCGGTCTTT. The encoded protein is CASSLAGDPVF.

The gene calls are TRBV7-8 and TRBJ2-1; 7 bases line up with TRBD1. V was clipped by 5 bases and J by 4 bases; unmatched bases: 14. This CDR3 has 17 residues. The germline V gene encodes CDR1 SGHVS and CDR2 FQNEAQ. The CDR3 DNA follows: TGTGCCAGCAGCCCGGGACAGCGCCTTACTCAGTACAATGAGCAGTTCTTC. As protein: CASSPGQRLTQYNEQFF. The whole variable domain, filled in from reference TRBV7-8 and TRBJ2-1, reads GAGVSQSPRYKVAKRGQDVALRCDPISGHVSLFWYQQALGQGPEFLTYFQNEAQLDKSGLPSDRFFAERPEGSVSTLKIQRTQQEDSAVYLCASSPGQRLTQYNEQFFGPGTRLTVL.